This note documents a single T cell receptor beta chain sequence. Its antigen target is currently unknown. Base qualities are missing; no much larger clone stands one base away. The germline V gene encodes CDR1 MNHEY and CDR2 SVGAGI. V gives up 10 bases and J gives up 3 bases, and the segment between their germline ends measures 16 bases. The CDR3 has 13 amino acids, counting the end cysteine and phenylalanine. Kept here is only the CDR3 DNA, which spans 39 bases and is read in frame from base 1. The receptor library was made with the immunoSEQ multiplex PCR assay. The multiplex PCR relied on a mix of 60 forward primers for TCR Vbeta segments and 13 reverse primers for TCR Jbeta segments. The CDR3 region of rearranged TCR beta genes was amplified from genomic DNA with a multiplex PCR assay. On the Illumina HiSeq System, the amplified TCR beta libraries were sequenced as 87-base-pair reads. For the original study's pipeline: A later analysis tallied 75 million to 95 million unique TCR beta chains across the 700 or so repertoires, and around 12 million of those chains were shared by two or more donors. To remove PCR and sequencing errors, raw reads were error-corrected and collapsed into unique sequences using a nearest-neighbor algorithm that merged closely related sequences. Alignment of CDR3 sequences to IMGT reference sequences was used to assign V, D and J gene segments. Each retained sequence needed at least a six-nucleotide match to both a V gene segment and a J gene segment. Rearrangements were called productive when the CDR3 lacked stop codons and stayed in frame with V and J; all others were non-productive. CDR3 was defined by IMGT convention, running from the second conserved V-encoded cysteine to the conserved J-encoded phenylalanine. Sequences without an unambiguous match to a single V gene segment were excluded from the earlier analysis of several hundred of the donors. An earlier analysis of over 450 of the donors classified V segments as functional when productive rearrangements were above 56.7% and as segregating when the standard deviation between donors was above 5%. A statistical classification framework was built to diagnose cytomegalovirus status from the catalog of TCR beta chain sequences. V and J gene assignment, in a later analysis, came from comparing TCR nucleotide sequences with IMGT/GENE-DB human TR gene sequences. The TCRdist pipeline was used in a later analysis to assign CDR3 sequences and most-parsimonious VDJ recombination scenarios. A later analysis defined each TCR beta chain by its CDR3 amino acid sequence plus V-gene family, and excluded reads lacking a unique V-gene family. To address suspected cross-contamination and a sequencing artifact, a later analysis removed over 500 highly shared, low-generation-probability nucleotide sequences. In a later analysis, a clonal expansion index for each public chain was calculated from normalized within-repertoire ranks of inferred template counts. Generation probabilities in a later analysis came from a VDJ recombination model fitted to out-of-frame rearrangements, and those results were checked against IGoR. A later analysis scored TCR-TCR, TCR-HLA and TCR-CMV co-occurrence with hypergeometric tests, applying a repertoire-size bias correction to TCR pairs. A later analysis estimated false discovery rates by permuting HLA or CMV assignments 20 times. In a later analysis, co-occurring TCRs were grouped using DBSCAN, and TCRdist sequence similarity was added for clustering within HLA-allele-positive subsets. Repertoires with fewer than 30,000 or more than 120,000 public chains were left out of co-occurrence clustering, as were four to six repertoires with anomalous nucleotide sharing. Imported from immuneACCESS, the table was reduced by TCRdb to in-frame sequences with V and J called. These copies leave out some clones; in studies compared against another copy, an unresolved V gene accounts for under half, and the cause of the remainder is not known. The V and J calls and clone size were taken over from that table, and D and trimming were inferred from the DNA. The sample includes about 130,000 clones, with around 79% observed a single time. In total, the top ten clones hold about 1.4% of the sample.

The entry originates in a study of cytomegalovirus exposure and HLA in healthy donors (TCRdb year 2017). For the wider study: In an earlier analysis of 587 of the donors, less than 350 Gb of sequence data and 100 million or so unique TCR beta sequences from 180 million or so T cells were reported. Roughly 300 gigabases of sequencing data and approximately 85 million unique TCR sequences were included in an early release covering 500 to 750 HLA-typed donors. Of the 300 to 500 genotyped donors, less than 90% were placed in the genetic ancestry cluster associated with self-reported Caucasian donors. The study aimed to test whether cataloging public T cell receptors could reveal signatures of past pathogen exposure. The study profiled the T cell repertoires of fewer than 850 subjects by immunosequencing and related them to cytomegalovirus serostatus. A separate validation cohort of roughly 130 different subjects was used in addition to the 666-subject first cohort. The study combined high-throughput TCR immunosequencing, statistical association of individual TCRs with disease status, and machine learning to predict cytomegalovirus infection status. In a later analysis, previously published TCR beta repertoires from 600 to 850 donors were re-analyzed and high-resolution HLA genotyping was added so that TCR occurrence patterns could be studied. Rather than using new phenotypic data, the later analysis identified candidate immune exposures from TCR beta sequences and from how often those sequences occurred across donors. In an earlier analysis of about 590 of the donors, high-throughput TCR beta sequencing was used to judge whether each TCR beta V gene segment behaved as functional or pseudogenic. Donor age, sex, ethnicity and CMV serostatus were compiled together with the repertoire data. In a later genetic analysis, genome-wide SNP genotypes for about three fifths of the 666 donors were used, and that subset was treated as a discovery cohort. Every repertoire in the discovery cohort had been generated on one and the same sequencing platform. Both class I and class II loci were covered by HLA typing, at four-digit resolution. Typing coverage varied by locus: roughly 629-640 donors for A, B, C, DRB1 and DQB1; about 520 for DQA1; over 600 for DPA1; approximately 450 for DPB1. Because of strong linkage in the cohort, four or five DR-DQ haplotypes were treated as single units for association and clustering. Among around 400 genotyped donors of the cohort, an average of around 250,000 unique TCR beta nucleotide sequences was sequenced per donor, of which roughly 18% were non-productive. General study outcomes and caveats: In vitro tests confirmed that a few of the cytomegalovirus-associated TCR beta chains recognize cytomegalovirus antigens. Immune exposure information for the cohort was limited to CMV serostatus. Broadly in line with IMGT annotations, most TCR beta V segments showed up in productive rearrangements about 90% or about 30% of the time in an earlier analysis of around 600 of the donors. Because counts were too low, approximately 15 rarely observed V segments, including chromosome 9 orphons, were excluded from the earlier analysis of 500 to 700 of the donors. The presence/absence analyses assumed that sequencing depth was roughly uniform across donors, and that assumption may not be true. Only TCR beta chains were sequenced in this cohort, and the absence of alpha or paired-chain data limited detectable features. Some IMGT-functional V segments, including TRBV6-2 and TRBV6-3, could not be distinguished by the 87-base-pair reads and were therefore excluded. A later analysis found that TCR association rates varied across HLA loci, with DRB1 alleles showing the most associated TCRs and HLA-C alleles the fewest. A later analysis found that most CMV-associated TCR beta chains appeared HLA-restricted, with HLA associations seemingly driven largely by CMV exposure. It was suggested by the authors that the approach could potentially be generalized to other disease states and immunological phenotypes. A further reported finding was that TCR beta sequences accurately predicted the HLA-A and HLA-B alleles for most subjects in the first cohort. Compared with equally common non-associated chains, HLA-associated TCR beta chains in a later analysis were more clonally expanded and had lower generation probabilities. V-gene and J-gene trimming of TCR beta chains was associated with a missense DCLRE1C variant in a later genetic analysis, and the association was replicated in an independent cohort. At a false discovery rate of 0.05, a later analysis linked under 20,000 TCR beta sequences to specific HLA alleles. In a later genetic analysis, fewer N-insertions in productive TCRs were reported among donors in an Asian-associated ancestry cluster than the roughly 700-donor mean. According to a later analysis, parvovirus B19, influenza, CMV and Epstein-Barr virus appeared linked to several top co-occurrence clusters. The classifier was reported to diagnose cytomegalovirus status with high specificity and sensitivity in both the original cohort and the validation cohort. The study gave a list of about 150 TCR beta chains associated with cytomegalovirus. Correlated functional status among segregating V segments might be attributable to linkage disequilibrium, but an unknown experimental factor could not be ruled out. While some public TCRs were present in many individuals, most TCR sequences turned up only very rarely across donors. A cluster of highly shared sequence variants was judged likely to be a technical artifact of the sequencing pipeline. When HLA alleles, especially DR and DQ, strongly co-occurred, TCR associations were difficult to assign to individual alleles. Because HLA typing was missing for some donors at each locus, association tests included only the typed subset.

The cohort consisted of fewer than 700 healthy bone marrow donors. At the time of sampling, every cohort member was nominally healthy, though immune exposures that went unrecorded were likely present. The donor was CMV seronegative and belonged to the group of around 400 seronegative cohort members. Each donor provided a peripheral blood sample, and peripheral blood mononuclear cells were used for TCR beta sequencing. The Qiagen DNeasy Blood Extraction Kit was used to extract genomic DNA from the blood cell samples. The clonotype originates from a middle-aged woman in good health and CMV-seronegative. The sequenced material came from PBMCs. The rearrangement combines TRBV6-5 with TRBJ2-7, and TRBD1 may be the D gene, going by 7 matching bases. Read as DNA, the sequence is TGTGCCATCGCGGCGGGACAGAACTACGAGCAGTACTTC. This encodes CAIAAGQNYEQYF.